The source of this T cell receptor (beta chain) is a study of blood T cells in healthy people across ages. Study details: The template switching approach captured approximately one barcoded beta molecule for every two T cells. Study results and caveats: There were more naive CD4+ cells and higher diversity in long-lived donors than in aged donors. Donor CMV status, an unknown factor, possibly confounded changes in expanded clonotypes.

Trimming took off 7 bases at V and 4 bases at J, with 15 bases between the two ends. CDR3 length: 13 residues. Germline V gives CDR1 DFQATT, CDR2 SNEGSKA (reference sequence). Turning to this clonotype: Its antigen remains unknown.

Primers used in a second PCR of about 6 to 11 cycles were a sample-barcoded 5' primer and a J-beta primer mix. The authors tagged each cDNA molecule using a template-switch adaptor with 12 random nucleotides. In TCRdb, the 5' RACE reads were re-called with MiXCR into one record per CDR3 protein. The sample lists around 1.1 million distinct CDR3 sequences, less than 45% occurring once. Sample: blood. The V gene is TRBV20-1, the J gene TRBJ2-3, with a weak D call TRBD2 (5 bases). The sequence was collected from a man aged 18 to 35 in good health. The CDR3 nucleotides are TGCAGTGTCGGCGGGTATGACCCAGATACGCAGTATTTT. This translates into CSVGGYDPDTQYF.